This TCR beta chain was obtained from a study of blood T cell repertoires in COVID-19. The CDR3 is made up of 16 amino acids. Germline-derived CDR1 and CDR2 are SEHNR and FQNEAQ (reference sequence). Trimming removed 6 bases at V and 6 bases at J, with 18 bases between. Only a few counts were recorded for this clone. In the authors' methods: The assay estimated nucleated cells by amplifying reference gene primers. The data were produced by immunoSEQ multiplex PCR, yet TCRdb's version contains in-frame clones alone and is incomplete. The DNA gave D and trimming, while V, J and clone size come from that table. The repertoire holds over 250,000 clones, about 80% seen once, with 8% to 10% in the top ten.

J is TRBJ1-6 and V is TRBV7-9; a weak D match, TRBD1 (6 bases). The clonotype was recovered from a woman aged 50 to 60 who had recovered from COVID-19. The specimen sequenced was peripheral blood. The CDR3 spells CASRPKPGTLNSPLHF. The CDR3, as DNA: TGTGCCAGCAGACCGAAGCCGGGGACACTTAATTCACCCCTCCACTTT.